What follows are 17 T cell receptor beta chains derived from one specimen sequenced in a study of shared clonotypes between healthy human individuals. The table came from immunoSEQ multiplex PCR; TCRdb's copy has only in-frame clones and leaves some out. In the table there are about 2.1 million clones, 85% to 95% of which are singletons. Cells designated naive CD8 were CD45RO-negative and were positively selected for CCR7, with terminally differentiated effector memory CD45RA+ cells excluded. The source material was naive CD8+ T cells from PBMCs. These receptors came from a man aged 18-30 years in good health. Some clones in this sample may be carry-over from other donors' samples.

The chain recombines TRBV5-1 with TRBJ2-3, with D possibly TRBD1 on 5 matching bases. Germline loops: CDR1 SGHRS, CDR2 YFSETQ. The CDR3 is made up of 15 amino acids. The V end lost 0 bases, the J end lost 4 bases, and 12 bases lay between the germline ends. CDR3 residues: CASSLVAGNSDTQYF. The CDR3 region has the DNA TGCGCCAGCAGCTTGGTAGCAGGGAACTCAGATACGCAGTATTTT.

The chain couples TRBV7-9 to TRBJ1-2, with a possible D match to TRBD1 (5 bases). Germline assignment: CDR1 SEHNR and CDR2 FQNEAQ (reference sequence). The CDR3 covers 14 residues. The V end lost 0 bases, the J end lost 10 bases, and 15 bases lay between the germline ends. The CDR3 region is CASSLAQELLLYTF. CDR3 DNA: TGTGCCAGCAGCTTAGCACAGGAGCTCCTCCTCTACACCTTC.

The chain uses TRBV10-3 and TRBJ2-3; 8 bases agree with TRBD2. Germline trimming cut 4 bases from V and 0 bases from J; bases unmatched to any gene: 9. Germline-derived CDR1 and CDR2 are ENHRY and SYGVKD. The CDR3 is 17 residues long. This CDR3 reads CAISGTSPLFSTDTQYF. Written as DNA, the CDR3 is TGTGCCATCAGTGGGACTAGCCCCCTCTTTAGCACAGATACGCAGTATTTT.

The chain is built from TRBV19 and TRBJ2-3; 10 nucleotides agree with TRBD2. Germline trimming cut 0 bases from V and 6 bases from J; bases unmatched to any gene: 9. Germline loops: CDR1 LNHDA, CDR2 SQIVND (reference sequence). The CDR3 is made up of 17 amino acids. The CDR3 DNA follows: TGTGCCAGTAGTATAGACGTAGCGGGAGGCCCGGGGGATACGCAGTATTTT. It translates to CASSIDVAGGPGDTQYF.

V usage is TRBV19 and J usage is TRBJ2-1, with TRBD2 matching 12 bases. V was pared by 5 bases and J by 7 bases, with 6 bases of the junction left unmatched. Germline V lookup: CDR1 LNHDA, CDR2 SQIVND (reference sequence). The CDR3 runs to 15 residues. The CDR3 nucleotides read TGTGCCAGTAGTCTAGCGGGAGGGCCTGGGAATGAGCAGTTCTTC. Protein sequence: CASSLAGGPGNEQFF.

Turning to this clone: Other DNA sequences in this specimen translate into the identical CDR3. The chain links TRBV6-1 to TRBJ2-7; the match to TRBD2 covers 7 bases. Germline CDR1 is MNHNS and CDR2 is SASEGT. V gave up 0 bases and J gave up 7 bases; unmatched junction bases: 3. This CDR3 spans 13 amino acids. Here the CDR3 reads CASSEARGWEQYF. DNA for the CDR3: TGTGCCAGCAGTGAAGCGCGGGGGTGGGAGCAGTACTTC.

Of note for this clone: Other DNA sequences in the sample encode the same CDR3. The V call is TRBV19, the J call TRBJ2-1, with 8 positions matching TRBD2. Unmatched junction bases numbered 1, after V lost 1 base and J lost 2 bases. This CDR3 has 15 residues. Germline values: CDR1 LNHDA, CDR2 SQIVND (reference sequence). CDR3 residues: CASSIAGGPYNEQFF. The DNA for the CDR3 is TGTGCCAGTAGTATAGCGGGAGGGCCCTACAATGAGCAGTTCTTC.

CDR3 coding DNA: TGTGCCAGCAGCTTAACGAGGCTGGGACAGAACACCGGAAACACCATATATTTT. This translates into CASSLTRLGQNTGNTIYF. The V gene is TRBV11-2, the J gene TRBJ1-3; 7 nucleotides match TRBD1. This CDR3 has 18 residues. Germline V lookup: CDR1 SGHAT, CDR2 FQNNGV. Trimming at V came to 2 bases and at J to 4 bases, leaving 14 bases not matched to a gene.

The CDR3 region has the DNA TGTGCCAGCAGTTATGACAGGGGGTGGAACACTGAAGCTTTCTTT. This translates into CASSYDRGWNTEAFF. J is TRBJ1-1 and V is TRBV28; 9 nucleotides agree with TRBD1. The germline V gene encodes CDR1 MDHEN and CDR2 SYDVKM. With V trimmed by 4 bases and J by 1 base, 4 bases remained unmatched. There are 15 residues in the CDR3. The variable domain in full, completed from reference TRBV28 and TRBJ1-1, reads DVKVTQSSRYLVKRTGEKVFLECVQDMDHENMFWYRQDPGLGLRLIYFSYDVKMKEKGDIPEGYSVSREKKERFSLILESASTNQTSMYLCASSYDRGWNTEAFFGQGTRLTVV.

V is TRBV15 and J is TRBJ2-1, with D perhaps TRBD1 or TRBD2 (5 bases each). Trimming removed 3 bases at V and 4 bases at J, with 19 bases between. The germline gives CDR1 LNHNV, CDR2 YYDKDF (reference sequence). The CDR3 is 17 amino acids. CDR3 loop: CATSSGDPLGAYNEQFF. CDR3 nucleotides: TGTGCCACCAGCAGCGGGGACCCCTTGGGAGCTTACAATGAGCAGTTCTTC.

This clone was seen just once. This chain links TRBV27 with TRBJ2-7, with TRBD1 matching 9 bases. With 4 bases clipped from V and 3 bases from J, the junction kept 10 bases outside the gene matches. From germline, CDR1 is MNHEY and CDR2 SMNVEV (reference sequence). CDR3 length equals 16 residues. Written as DNA, the CDR3 is TGTGCCAGCAGTTCCCTCGGACAGGGGTCTAGCTACGAGCAGTACTTC. Protein: CASSSLGQGSSYEQYF.

The chain employs TRBV19 and TRBJ2-6, with D unclear. Trimming pared 3 bases from V and 0 bases from J, leaving 6 bases between. CDR3 length: 15 amino acids. Germline-derived CDR1 and CDR2 are LNHDA and SQIVND (reference sequence). As DNA, the CDR3 is TGTGCCAGTAGTATTTCTCGCTCTGGGGCCAACGTCCTGACTTTC. This sequence encodes CASSISRSGANVLTF.

The V call is TRBV10-3, the J call TRBJ2-1; D remains unclear. The CDR3 covers 13 residues. V shed 0 bases and J shed 7 bases, with 7 bases lying between them. Germline-derived CDR1 and CDR2 are ENHRY and SYGVKD. The CDR3 region is CAISESWRNEQFF. CDR3 nucleotides: TGTGCCATCAGTGAGTCTTGGAGAAATGAGCAGTTCTTC.

Comments on this clone: The sample carries other DNA sequences with the same CDR3. This chain connects TRBV7-9 to TRBJ2-7; tentatively, D is TRBD1 or TRBD2 (5 bases each). Germline lookup yields CDR1 SEHNR and CDR2 FQNEAQ (reference sequence). V was shortened by 4 bases and J by 3 bases, with 10 bases between the two germline ends. This CDR3 is built from 13 residues. The CDR3: CASSYGTVYEQYF. The CDR3, as DNA: TGTGCCAGCAGCTACGGGACGGTCTACGAGCAGTACTTC.

This chain uses TRBV28 with TRBJ2-3; 7 bases agree with TRBD2. V gave up 5 bases and J gave up 0 bases; unmatched junction bases: 5. The CDR3 covers 15 residues. Looked up from germline, CDR1 is MDHEN and CDR2 is SYDVKM. This chain's CDR3 is CASSGLAESTDTQYF. Here the CDR3 DNA reads TGTGCCAGCAGTGGTCTAGCGGAAAGCACAGATACGCAGTATTTT.

On this clone: Different DNA sequences within this sample yield the same CDR3. The chain is built from TRBV5-6 and TRBJ2-2, with D perhaps matching TRBD1 (6 bases). The CDR3 contains 13 residues. CDR1 SGHDT and CDR2 YYEEEE come from the germline V gene. With 4 bases removed from V and 4 bases from J, the gap between germline ends came to 8 bases. As DNA, the CDR3 is TGTGCCAGCAGCCCAGGGGTCACCGGGGAGCTGTTTTTT. This encodes CASSPGVTGELFF.

The chain is built from TRBV6-1 and TRBJ1-2, with D possibly being TRBD1 (5 bases). Trimming shortened V by 1 base and J by 4 bases, and 13 bases separated the two germline ends. Germline V lookup: CDR1 MNHNS, CDR2 SASEGT. CDR3 size: 15 residues. The CDR3 spells CASSEVDWGPYGYTF. DNA of the CDR3: TGTGCCAGCAGTGAAGTGGATTGGGGACCCTATGGCTACACCTTC.